This is a list of T cell receptor beta chains from one sample in a study of blood T cell repertoires in COVID-19. Here immunoSEQ multiplex PCR was the method, and the copy in TCRdb shows in-frame clones only, minus some. In the table there are approximately 80,000 clones, 60% to 85% of which are singletons. Specimen: peripheral blood. The receptor set was obtained from a human donor in a cohort sampled during active COVID-19. Each CDR3 is given with its conserved first and last residue. A D gene is named only where the DNA matches it firmly. Rows give clone size only sometimes, using once, few, many, or a class for an expanded clone.

>TRBV10-1|TRBJ2-7|.|.
TGCGCCAGCAGTGACTGGGCGGGGTTCTCCTACGAGCAGTACTTC
CASSDWAGFSYEQYF
>TRBV19|TRBJ1-2|.|.
TGTGCCAGTAGTACGGCCAGGGATCGAACTAACTATGGCTACACCTTC
CASSTARDRTNYGYTF
>TRBV5-5|TRBJ2-2|.|.
TGTGCCAGCAGCCGCCAAGGGGCCGGGGAGCTGTTTTTT
CASSRQGAGELFF
>TRBV2|TRBJ1-1|.|.
TGTGCCAGCACTAAAATCCGTGGTGGGGGCGAAGCTTTCTTT
CASTKIRGGGEAFF
>TRBV7-2|TRBJ2-4|.|.
TGTGCCAGCAGCCCTGGGGGGAGCAAAAACATTCAGTACTTC
CASSPGGSKNIQYF
>TRBV6-5|TRBJ2-7|.|TRBD2
TGTGCCAGCAGATTAGCGGGGGGGCCGCTCGAGCAGTACTTC
CASRLAGGPLEQYF
>TRBV6-5|TRBJ2-6|.|TRBD1
TGTGCCAGCAGTCGCCAGGGGGCTGGGGCCAACGTCCTGACTTTC
CASSRQGAGANVLTF
>TRBV6-5|TRBJ2-1|.|.
TGTGCCAGCAGTTGGGTCAGGGGCCGTAATGAGCAGTTCTTC
CASSWVRGRNEQFF
>TRBV2|TRBJ2-3|few|TRBD1
TGTGCCAGCAGGGGTTGGGGACAGGGGGCCACAGATACGCAGTATTTT
CASRGWGQGATDTQYF
>TRBV7-2|TRBJ2-1|.|.
TGTGCCAGCAGCTTACTTGGACTACCACACAATGAGCAGTTCTTC
CASSLLGLPHNEQFF
>TRBV27|TRBJ2-3|.|.
TGTGCCAGCACCCCCCTTAAACCGGGGACTACAGATACGCAGTATTTT
CASTPLKPGTTDTQYF
>TRBV6-6|TRBJ2-7|few|.
TGTGCCAGCATCCCAGACGGCCAGGGCACTACCTACGAGCAGTACTTC
CASIPDGQGTTYEQYF
>TRBV7-2|TRBJ1-4|few|TRBD1
TGTGCCAGCAGCTTAGGAGGGACAGGGGGGGAAAAACTGTTTTTT
CASSLGGTGGEKLFF
>TRBV24-1|TRBJ2-1|.|.
TGTGCCACCAGTGATTTGGGATTAGGGAGCTCCTACAATGAGCAGTTCTTC
CATSDLGLGSSYNEQFF
>TRBV21-1|TRBJ2-3|.|.
TGTGCCAGCAGCAAAGGGGCACCGGCAGATACGCAGTATTTT
CASSKGAPADTQYF
>TRBV19|TRBJ1-2|.|.
TGTGCCAGTAGTATCGAGGGGGTCTCTAACTGGGGCTACACCTTC
CASSIEGVSNWGYTF
>TRBV6-5|TRBJ1-2|.|.
TGTGCCAGCAGGTGGACAGCCGGGGGGAATGGCTACACCTTC
CASRWTAGGNGYTF
>TRBV2|TRBJ2-3|.|TRBD2
TGTGCCAGAAAAAACCCCTCCGGACTAGCGGGTTCTTCCACAGATACGCAGTATTTT
CARKNPSGLAGSSTDTQYF
>TRBV19|TRBJ2-5|.|.
TGTGCCAGTAGTATAGGTGGCCCCTTAGAGACCCAGTACTTC
CASSIGGPLETQYF
>TRBV7-9|TRBJ2-7|.|.
TGTGCCAGCAGCTTGGCCACAGGGAAAGGGCAGTACTTC
CASSLATGKGQYF
>TRBV19|TRBJ1-6|.|TRBD1
TGTGCCTCAAACCTCGGGACAGGGGGCGAATCACCCCTCCACTTT
CASNLGTGGESPLHF
>TRBV14|TRBJ2-7|few|.
TGTGCCAGCAGCCATGGAAGGGGCGAGCAGTACTTC
CASSHGRGEQYF